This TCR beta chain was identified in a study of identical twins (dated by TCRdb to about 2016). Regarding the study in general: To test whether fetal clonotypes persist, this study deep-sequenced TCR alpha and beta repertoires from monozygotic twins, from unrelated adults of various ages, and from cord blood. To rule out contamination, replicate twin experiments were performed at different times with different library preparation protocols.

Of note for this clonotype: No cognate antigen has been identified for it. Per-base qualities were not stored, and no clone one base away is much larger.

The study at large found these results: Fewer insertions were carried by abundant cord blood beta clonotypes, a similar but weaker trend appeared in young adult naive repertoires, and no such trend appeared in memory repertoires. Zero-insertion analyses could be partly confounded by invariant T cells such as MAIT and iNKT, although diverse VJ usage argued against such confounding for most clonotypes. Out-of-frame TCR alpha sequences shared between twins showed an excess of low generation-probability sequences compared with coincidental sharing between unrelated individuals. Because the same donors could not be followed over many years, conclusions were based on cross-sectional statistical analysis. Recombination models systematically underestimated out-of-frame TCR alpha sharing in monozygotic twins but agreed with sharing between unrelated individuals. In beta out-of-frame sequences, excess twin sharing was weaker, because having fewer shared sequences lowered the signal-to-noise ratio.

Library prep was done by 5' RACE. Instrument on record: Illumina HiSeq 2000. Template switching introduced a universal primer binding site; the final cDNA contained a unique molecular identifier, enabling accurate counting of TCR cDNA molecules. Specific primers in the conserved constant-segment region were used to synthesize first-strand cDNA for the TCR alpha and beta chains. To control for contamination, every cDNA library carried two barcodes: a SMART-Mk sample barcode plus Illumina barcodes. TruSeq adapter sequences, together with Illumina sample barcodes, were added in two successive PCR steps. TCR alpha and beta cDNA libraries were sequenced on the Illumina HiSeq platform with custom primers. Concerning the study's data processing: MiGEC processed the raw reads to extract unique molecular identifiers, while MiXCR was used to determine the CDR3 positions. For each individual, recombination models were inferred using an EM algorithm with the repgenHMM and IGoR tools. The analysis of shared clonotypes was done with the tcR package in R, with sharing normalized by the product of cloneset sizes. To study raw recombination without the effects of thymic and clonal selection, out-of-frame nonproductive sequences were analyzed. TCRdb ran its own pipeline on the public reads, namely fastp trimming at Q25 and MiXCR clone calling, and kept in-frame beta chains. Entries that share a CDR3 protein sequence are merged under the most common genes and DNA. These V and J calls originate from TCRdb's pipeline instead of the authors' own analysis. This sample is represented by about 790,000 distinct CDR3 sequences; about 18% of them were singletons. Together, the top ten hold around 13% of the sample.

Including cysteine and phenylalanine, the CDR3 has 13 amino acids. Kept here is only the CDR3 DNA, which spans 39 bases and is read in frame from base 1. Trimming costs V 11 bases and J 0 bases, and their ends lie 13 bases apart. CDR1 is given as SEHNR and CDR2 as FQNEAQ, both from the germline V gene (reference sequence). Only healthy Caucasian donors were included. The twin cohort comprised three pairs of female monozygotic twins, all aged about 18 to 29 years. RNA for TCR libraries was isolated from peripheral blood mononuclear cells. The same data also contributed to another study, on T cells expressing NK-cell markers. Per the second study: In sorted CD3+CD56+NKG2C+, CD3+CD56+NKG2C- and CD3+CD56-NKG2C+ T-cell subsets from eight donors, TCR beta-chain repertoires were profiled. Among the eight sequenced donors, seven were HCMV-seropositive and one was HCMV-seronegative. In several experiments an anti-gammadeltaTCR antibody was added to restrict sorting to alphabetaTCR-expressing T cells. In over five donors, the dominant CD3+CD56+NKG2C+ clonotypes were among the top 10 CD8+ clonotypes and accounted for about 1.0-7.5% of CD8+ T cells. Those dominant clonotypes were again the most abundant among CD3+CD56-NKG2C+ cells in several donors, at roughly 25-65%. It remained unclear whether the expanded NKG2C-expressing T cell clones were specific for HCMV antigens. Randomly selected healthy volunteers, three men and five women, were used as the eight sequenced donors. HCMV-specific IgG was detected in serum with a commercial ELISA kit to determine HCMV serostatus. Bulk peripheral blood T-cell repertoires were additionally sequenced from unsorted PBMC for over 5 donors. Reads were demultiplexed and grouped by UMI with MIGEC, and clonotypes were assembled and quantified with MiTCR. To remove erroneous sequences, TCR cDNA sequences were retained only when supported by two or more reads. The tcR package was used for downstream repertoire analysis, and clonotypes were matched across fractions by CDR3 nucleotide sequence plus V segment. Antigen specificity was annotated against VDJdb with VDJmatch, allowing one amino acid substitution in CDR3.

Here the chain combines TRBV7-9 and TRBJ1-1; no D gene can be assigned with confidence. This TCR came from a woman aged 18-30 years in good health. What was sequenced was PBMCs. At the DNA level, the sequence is TGTGCCCCCTACCCAGATCTGAACACTGAAGCTTTCTTT. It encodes CAPYPDLNTEAFF.